This is a list of T cell receptor beta chains from one sample in a study of early T cells in non-severe SARS-CoV-2 infection. TCRdb itself ran the 5' RACE reads through MiXCR, one entry per CDR3 protein. This table has about 70,000 distinct CDR3 sequences, about 14% appearing once. The material was whole blood, obtained at baseline. The receptors stem from an adult who was a healthcare worker with PCR-confirmed SARS-CoV-2 infection or an uninfected control (not recorded which). CDR3s include the opening cysteine and the closing phenylalanine or tryptophan. The D gene is left open where the match is weak. Not all rows give a size; the values are once, few, many and, for expanded clones, a class.

clone size: many
D gene: .
V gene: TRBV28
J gene: TRBJ2-7
CDR3 DNA: TGTGCCAGCAGTTTACCCCGGTGGGAGCAGTACTTC
CDR3 protein: CASSLPRWEQYF

clone size: .
D gene: .
V gene: TRBV28
J gene: TRBJ1-4
CDR3 DNA: TGTGCCAGCAGTTTGGGGCAGGGCGGTGAAAAACTGTTTTTT
CDR3 protein: CASSLGQGGEKLFF

clone size: many
D gene: TRBD1
V gene: TRBV28
J gene: TRBJ1-5
CDR3 DNA: TGTGCCAGCTGCCGACAGGGGGGCAATCAGCCCCAGCATTTT
CDR3 protein: CASCRQGGNQPQHF

clone size: few
D gene: TRBD2
V gene: TRBV27
J gene: TRBJ2-5
CDR3 DNA: TGTGCCAGCAGTAGGGCGGGAGGGCTGGAGACCCAGTACTTC
CDR3 protein: CASSRAGGLETQYF

clone size: few
D gene: TRBD1
V gene: TRBV25-1
J gene: TRBJ1-6
CDR3 DNA: TGTGCCAGCAGTGAACCAGGGGGCCAAAGAAACCTCCACTTT
CDR3 protein: CASSEPGGQRNLHF

clone size: many
D gene: TRBD2
V gene: TRBV7-9
J gene: TRBJ2-3
CDR3 DNA: TGTGCCAGCAGCCTGGGACTAGCGGGAGCCGGAGATACGCAGTATTTT
CDR3 protein: CASSLGLAGAGDTQYF

clone size: .
D gene: .
V gene: TRBV7-3
J gene: TRBJ2-3
CDR3 DNA: TGTGCCAGCAGCTTGACCCCTTTCACAGATACGCAGTATTTT
CDR3 protein: CASSLTPFTDTQYF

clone size: .
D gene: .
V gene: TRBV2
J gene: TRBJ2-7
CDR3 DNA: TGTGCCAGCAACCCACAAGGAGGGCAAGAGCAGTACTTC
CDR3 protein: CASNPQGGQEQYF

clone size: .
D gene: .
V gene: TRBV11-2
J gene: TRBJ2-1
CDR3 DNA: TGTGCCAGCAGCTCATCCCACAGGGCCAATGAGCAGTTCTTC
CDR3 protein: CASSSSHRANEQFF

clone size: few
D gene: .
V gene: TRBV29-1
J gene: TRBJ1-1
CDR3 DNA: TGCACCGTGGGCAGGAACACTGAAGCTTTCTTT
CDR3 protein: CTVGRNTEAFF

clone size: few
D gene: .
V gene: TRBV7-9
J gene: TRBJ1-1
CDR3 DNA: TGTGCCAGCAGCCAACCCTGGGGAACGGAGCTAGGGGCTGAAGCTTTCTTT
CDR3 protein: CASSQPWGTELGAEAFF

clone size: .
D gene: .
V gene: TRBV7-9
J gene: TRBJ2-7
CDR3 DNA: TGTGCCAGCAGCTCATTCTCCAGGGGCCCTATCTCCTACGAGCAGTACTTC
CDR3 protein: CASSSFSRGPISYEQYF

clone size: many
D gene: .
V gene: TRBV4-2
J gene: TRBJ2-1
CDR3 DNA: TGTGCCAGCAGCCATCGCCGTTGGGATGAGCAGTTCTTC
CDR3 protein: CASSHRRWDEQFF

clone size: medium-sized
D gene: TRBD2
V gene: TRBV28
J gene: TRBJ2-5
CDR3 DNA: TGTGCCAGCAGTTTCCAGCGGGAGGGCCAAGAGACCCAGTACTTC
CDR3 protein: CASSFQREGQETQYF

clone size: few
D gene: TRBD1
V gene: TRBV15
J gene: TRBJ2-7
CDR3 DNA: TGTGCCACCAGCAGAGGGGCAGGGGGCTACGAGCAGTACTTC
CDR3 protein: CATSRGAGGYEQYF

clone size: many
D gene: .
V gene: TRBV11-2
J gene: TRBJ2-5
CDR3 DNA: TGTGCCAGCAGCTTAGGCGGAAAGGAGACCCAGTACTTC
CDR3 protein: CASSLGGKETQYF